What follows describes a single TCR beta chain. The sample comes from a study of technical replicates of blood from a handful of donors. The method was immunoSEQ multiplex PCR; TCRdb's version includes in-frame clones alone and lacks a portion of them. Here the sample spans approximately 78,000 clones, about nine tenths being singletons. Germline V lookup: CDR1 LNHDA, CDR2 SQIVND (reference sequence). With 6 bases clipped from V and 2 bases from J, the junction kept 8 bases outside the gene matches. CDR3 length: 16 residues. The source is a human donor in good health. The rearrangement links TRBV19 to TRBJ2-5; 11 nucleotides agree with TRBD2. Material: T cells isolated from PBMCs. The CDR3 region has the DNA TGTGCCAGTAGCCGACAGGGACTAGCGGCACAAGAGACCCAGTACTTC. Translated: CASSRQGLAAQETQYF.